Sequencing of this T cell receptor (beta chain) was carried out in a study of blood T cell repertoires in COVID-19. Trimming pared 5 bases from V and 4 bases from J, leaving 11 bases between. CDR1 and CDR2 from the germline V gene are MNHEY and SMNVEV (reference sequence). The CDR3 has 14 residues. Only in-frame clones appear in the TCRdb table, and some are missing; sequencing was by immunoSEQ multiplex PCR. The table has 400,000 to 450,000 clones, around 90% seen once. The table lists this clone with a few counts. The origin of this receptor is a man between 18 and 35 years old with COVID-19, enrolled during active disease. The material sequenced was peripheral blood. This chain links TRBV27 with TRBJ2-2; perhaps TRBD2 as D (5 bases). The CDR3 region has the DNA TGTGCCAGCAGTCCACCCGGACTCACCGGGGAGCTGTTTTTT. Protein sequence: CASSPPGLTGELFF.